This T cell receptor (beta chain) was identified in a study of CD8+ T cells in alopecia areata. Details on this clone: Antigen unknown.

Reverse transcription of extracted RNA yielded cDNA, which provided the sequencing template. Data came from immunoSEQ multiplex PCR; TCRdb stores just in-frame clones and leaves some out. The sample lists 180,000 or so clones; about 61% were seen once. CDR1 and CDR2 from the germline V gene are GTSNPN and SVGIG (reference sequence). The CDR3 covers 12 residues. The treatment was: oral pan-JAK inhibitor, 5-10 mg twice daily. Study-wide findings and caveats: While tofacitinib was given, many expanded lesional clones persisted in scalp and blood. Alopecia totalis/universalis scalp especially showed more expanded CD8+ clones than normal scalp.

This chain joins TRBV30 and TRBJ1-2; D gene ambiguous. This clonotype was sampled from a human donor with alopecia areata. The input for sequencing was CD4+ T cells sorted from blood, taken at approximately week 60, from a patient treated with tofacitinib. The CDR3 sequence is CAMPLGRDSYTF. The CDR3 bases are TGTGCGATGCCGCTCGGTAGAGATAGCTACACCTTC.